This T cell receptor (beta chain) was identified in a study of shared clonotypes between healthy human individuals. Study-wide background: CD4 naive cells filled three plates per donor, CD4 memory three, CD8 naive two and CD8 memory one.

Regarding this clone: Its antigen remains unidentified.

Assay used: immunoSEQ multiplex PCR; TCRdb lists only in-frame clones, some missing. Seen here are around 1,100,000 clones, about 80% observed once, and the top ten hold roughly 0.82%. Study observations and caveats: Donor clonotype sharing was expected to depend on sequencing depth.

Germline V gene data show CDR1 as SGHRS and CDR2 as YFSETQ. This CDR3 has 18 residues. With 4 bases clipped from V and 5 bases from J, the junction kept 12 bases outside the gene matches. Source material: memory CD4+ T cells from PBMCs. As for subset: CD45RA-negative fraction. This TCR came from a man between 18 and 29 years old in good health. Some clones in this sample may be carry-over from other donors' samples. The chain uses TRBV5-1 and TRBJ2-2; 12 nucleotides align to TRBD2. In DNA, the CDR3 is TGCGCCAGCAGCGACCTACTAGCGGGAGGTAGGGGAACCGGGGAGCTGTTTTTT. Translation: CASSDLLAGGRGTGELFF.